These 14 T cell receptor beta chains were all obtained from the same sample, sequenced in a study of CD8 T cells in ankylosing spondylitis. A single record per CDR3 protein comes from TCRdb applying MiXCR to the 5' RACE reads. The data contain roughly 200,000 distinct CDR3 sequences, around 13% of them singletons. The specimen sequenced was blood, either unsorted or a sorted T cell fraction (not recorded which). Source of these receptors: a male donor with ankylosing spondylitis or in good health (not recorded which).

This clonotype has just a few counts. The chain is built from TRBV10-3 and TRBJ2-1; D gene uncertain. Germline V gene sequence: CDR1 ENHRY, CDR2 SYGVKD. Deletions cut 4 bases from V and 6 bases from J, with 13 bases between. The CDR3 extends over 14 amino acids. DNA for the CDR3: TGTGCCATCAGTGCACCTTTAGCTTCCAATGAGCAGTTCTTC. Its translation is CAISAPLASNEQFF.

This clonotype was picked up a small number of times. The genes are TRBV4-1 and TRBJ2-3; no firm D call. V was clipped by 0 bases and J by 0 bases, with 10 bases between them. Germline V CDR1 and CDR2: MGHRA, YSYEKL. The CDR3 runs to 16 residues. The CDR3 nucleotides are TGCGCCAGCAGCCAAGAGACCTATGAGAGCACAGATACGCAGTATTTT. Amino acids: CASSQETYESTDTQYF.

V is TRBV20-1 and J is TRBJ2-3; the D call may be TRBD1 or TRBD2 (6 bases each). Between the trimmed V and J ends, which lost 5 bases and 10 bases, there was a span of 13 bases. CDR3 length: 11 amino acids. The germline CDR1 and CDR2 sequences are DFQATT and SNEGSKA (reference sequence). In DNA form, the CDR3 reads TGCAGTGCTTACAGGGAGGTTGCGCAGTATTTT. This encodes CSAYREVAQYF.

The gene calls are TRBV7-2 and TRBJ2-4, with D possibly being TRBD2 (5 bases). Trimming shortened V by 2 bases and J by 2 bases, and 10 bases separated the two germline ends. Looked up from germline, CDR1 is SGHTA and CDR2 is FQGNSA. CDR3 length equals 15 residues. CDR3 protein: CASSLSWEPKNIQYF. The CDR3 DNA sequence: TGTGCCAGCAGCTTAAGTTGGGAGCCCAAAAACATTCAGTACTTC.

This clonotype has just a few counts. V and J are TRBV9 and TRBJ1-1; 8 nucleotides match TRBD1. The CDR3 is 14 amino acids. In germline, CDR1 is SGDLS, CDR2 YYNGEE. With V trimmed by 4 bases and J by 3 bases, 5 bases remained unmatched. CDR3: CASSPGQVYTEAFF. DNA of the CDR3: TGTGCCAGCAGCCCGGGACAGGTGTACACTGAAGCTTTCTTT. Combining the CDR3 with reference TRBV9 and TRBJ1-1 gives the whole variable domain DSGVTQTPKHLITATGQRVTLRCSPRSGDLSVYWYQQSLDQGLQFLIQYYNGEERAKGNILERFSAQQFPDLHSELNLSSLELGDSALYFCASSPGQVYTEAFFGQGTRLTVV.

The sample holds many counts of this clonotype. The chain is built from TRBV25-1 and TRBJ2-1; possibly TRBD1 or TRBD2 for D (5 bases each). This CDR3 spans 14 amino acids. V was cut by 6 bases and J by 4 bases, with 13 bases left in between. The germline gives CDR1 MGHDK, CDR2 SYGVNS. CDR3 residues: CASRDGTLYNEQFF. The CDR3 DNA reads TGTGCCAGCAGAGACGGGACCCTATACAATGAGCAGTTCTTC.

This clonotype has ten or more counts. The CDR3 coding sequence is TGTGCCAGCAGTACAACCCTGGACAGGGCCGTTGATTCACCCCTCCACTTT. Translating it yields CASSTTLDRAVDSPLHF. This chain links TRBV12-3 or TRBV12-4 with TRBJ1-6; TRBD1 agrees at 8 bases. Unmatched junction bases numbered 14, after V lost 5 bases and J lost 8 bases. This CDR3 has 17 amino acids.

The chain carries TRBV20-1 and TRBJ2-7, with 7 bases identical to TRBD1. Germline V CDR1 and CDR2: DFQATT, SNEGSKA (reference sequence). This CDR3 comprises 14 residues. The trim removed 4 bases at V and 3 bases at J, leaving 9 bases unmatched. CDR3 protein: CSAKGQEAYYEQYF. CDR3 nucleotides: TGCAGTGCTAAAGGACAGGAGGCCTACTACGAGCAGTACTTC.

The rearrangement uses TRBV27 and TRBJ2-7, with D perhaps matching TRBD1 (5 bases). The germline V gene encodes CDR1 MNHEY and CDR2 SMNVEV (reference sequence). V dropped 5 bases and J dropped 3 bases, with 17 bases sitting between them. This CDR3 has 15 amino acids. In DNA form, the CDR3 reads TGTGCCAGCAGTCCATCCCAAACAGGTCGCTACGAGCAGTACTTC. This encodes CASSPSQTGRYEQYF.

Only a few counts were recorded for this clonotype. The chain has TRBV6-6 and TRBJ1-2; 7 bases match TRBD1. The CDR3 spans 15 residues. Germline CDR1 is MNHNY and CDR2 is SVGAGI (reference sequence). V shed 0 bases and J 2 bases; nucleotides not matched to a gene: 3. Here the CDR3 reads CASSYSLDRNYGYTF. CDR3 DNA: TGTGCCAGCAGTTACTCCTTGGACAGGAACTATGGCTACACCTTC.

The table lists this clonotype with many counts. This rearrangement joins TRBV25-1 to TRBJ1-1; D unclear. The V gene lost 4 bases and the J gene lost 3 bases, with 9 bases spanning the gap. Germline CDR1 MGHDK, CDR2 SYGVNS. This CDR3 region has 13 residues. CDR3 sequence (DNA): TGTGCCAGCAGTGCTACAGCGGACACTGAAGCTTTCTTT. Translation gives CASSATADTEAFF.

This chain links TRBV4-1 with TRBJ2-7; D may be TRBD1 (6 bases). CDR1 is MGHRA, CDR2 YSYEKL, per germline. The CDR3 has 14 amino acids. V shed 2 bases and J shed 6 bases, with 14 bases lying between them. The CDR3 bases are TGCGCCAGCAGCCAATCAGGGGCTACCTCCGAGCAGTACTTC. As protein: CASSQSGATSEQYF.

This chain joins TRBV7-9 and TRBJ2-3; 8 nucleotides line up with TRBD1. The CDR3 length is 14 residues. With 4 bases clipped from V and 6 bases from J, the junction kept 6 bases outside the gene matches. The V gene's germline CDR1 is SEHNR and CDR2 FQNEAQ (reference sequence). CDR3 in amino acids: CASSSQGAGDTQYF. Written as DNA, the CDR3 is TGTGCCAGCAGCTCCCAGGGGGCCGGCGATACGCAGTATTTT.

J is TRBJ2-3 and V is TRBV28; no definite D call. Germline values: CDR1 MDHEN, CDR2 SYDVKM. V gave up 7 bases and J gave up 0 bases, with 8 bases separating them. This CDR3 comprises 13 residues. The CDR3 nucleotides are TGTGCCAGCACGCCGCCTAGCACAGATACGCAGTATTTT. Translating gives CASTPPSTDTQYF.